This T cell receptor beta chain comes out of a study of blood T cell repertoires in COVID-19. On the study more broadly: Some COVID-19 samples were acute and others convalescent; all came from the United States, Italy and Spain. Sample material is recorded as cDNA or gDNA derived from T cells, B-cell-depleted T cells, or PBMCs.

Germline assignment: CDR1 SGHRS and CDR2 YFSETQ. This CDR3 is 16 amino acids long. On this clone itself: Germline is not matched at one junction end, which may reflect a read error.

Per the authors' pipeline: Amplification of reference gene primers was used by the study to estimate nucleated cell counts. This table comes from immunoSEQ multiplex PCR, and its TCRdb copy is limited to in-frame clones, with some not included. V and J calls plus clone size are reproduced from that table; the DNA served to infer D and trimming. Of 54,000 or so clones in the sample, 82% are singletons; the top ten hold 9.5% to 13%. Patients from Seattle were sampled longitudinally, starting during active infection. The gene calls are TRBV5-1 and TRBJ2-5, with TRBD2 matching 10 bases. Sequenced input: peripheral blood. This TCR was sampled from an elderly man with COVID-19, enrolled during active disease. The CDR3 DNA reads TGCGCCAGCAGCTGGGCCGGGACTAGCGACCAGGAGACCCAGTACTTC. The encoded protein is CASSWAGTSDQETQYF.